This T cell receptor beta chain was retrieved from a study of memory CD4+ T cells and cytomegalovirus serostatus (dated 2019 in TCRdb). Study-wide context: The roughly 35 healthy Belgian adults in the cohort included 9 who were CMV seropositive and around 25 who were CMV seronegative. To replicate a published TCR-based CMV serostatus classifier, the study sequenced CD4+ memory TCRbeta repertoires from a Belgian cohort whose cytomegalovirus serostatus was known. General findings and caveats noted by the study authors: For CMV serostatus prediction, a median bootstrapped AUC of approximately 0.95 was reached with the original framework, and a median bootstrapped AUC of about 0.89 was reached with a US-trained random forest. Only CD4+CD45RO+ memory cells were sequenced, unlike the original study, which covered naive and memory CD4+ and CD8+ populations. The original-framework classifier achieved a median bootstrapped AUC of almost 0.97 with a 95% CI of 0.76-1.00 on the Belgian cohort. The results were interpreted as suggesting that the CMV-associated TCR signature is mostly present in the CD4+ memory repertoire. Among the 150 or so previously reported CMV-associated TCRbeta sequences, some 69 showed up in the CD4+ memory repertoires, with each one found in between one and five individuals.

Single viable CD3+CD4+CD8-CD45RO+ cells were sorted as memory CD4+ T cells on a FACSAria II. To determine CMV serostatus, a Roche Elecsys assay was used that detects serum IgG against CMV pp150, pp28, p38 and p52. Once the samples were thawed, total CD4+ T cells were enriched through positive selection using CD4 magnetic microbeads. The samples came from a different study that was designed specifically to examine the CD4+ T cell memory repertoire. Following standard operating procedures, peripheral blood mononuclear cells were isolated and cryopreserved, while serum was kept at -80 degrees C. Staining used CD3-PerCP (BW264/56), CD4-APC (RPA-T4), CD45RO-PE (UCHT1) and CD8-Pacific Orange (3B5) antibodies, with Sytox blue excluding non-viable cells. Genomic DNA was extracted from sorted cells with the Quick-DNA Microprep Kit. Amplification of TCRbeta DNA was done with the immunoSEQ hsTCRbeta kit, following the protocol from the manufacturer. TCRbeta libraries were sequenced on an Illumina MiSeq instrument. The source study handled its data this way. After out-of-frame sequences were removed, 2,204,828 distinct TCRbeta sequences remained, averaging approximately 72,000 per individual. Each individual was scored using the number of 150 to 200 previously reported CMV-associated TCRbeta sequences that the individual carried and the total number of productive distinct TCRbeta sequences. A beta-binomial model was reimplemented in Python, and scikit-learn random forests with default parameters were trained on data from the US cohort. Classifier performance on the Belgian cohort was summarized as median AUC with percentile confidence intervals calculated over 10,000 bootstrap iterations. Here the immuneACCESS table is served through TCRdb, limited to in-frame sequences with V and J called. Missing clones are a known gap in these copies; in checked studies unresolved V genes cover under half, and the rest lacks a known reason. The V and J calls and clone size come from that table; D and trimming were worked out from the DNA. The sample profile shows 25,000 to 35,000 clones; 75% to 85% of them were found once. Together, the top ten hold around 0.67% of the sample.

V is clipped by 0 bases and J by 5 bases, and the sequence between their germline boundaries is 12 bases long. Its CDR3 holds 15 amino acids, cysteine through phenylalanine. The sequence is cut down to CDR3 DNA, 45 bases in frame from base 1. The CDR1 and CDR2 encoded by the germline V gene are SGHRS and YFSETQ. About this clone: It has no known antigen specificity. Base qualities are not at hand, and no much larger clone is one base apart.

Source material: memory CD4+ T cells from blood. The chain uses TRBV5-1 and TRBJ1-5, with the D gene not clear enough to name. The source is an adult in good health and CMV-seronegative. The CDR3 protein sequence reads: CASSLEPKPDQPQHF. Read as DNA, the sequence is TGCGCCAGCAGCTTGGAACCCAAACCGGATCAGCCCCAGCATTTT.